These 7 T cell receptor beta chains came from one sample sequenced in a study of CXCR3-negative and CXCR3-positive naive CD8 T cells. 5' RACE with UMI labels generated the TRB cDNA libraries. Using the 5' RACE reads, TCRdb records one entry per CDR3 protein without DNA. The repertoire table contains about 45,000 distinct CDR3 sequences. The sample was naive CXCR3- CD8+ T cells from blood. Subset given: CD45RO-CCR7+CD27+CD95- naive CD8+ T cells lacking CXCR3 (TNR3-). The receptors originated from a human donor in good health. Some clones in this sample may be carry-over from other donors' samples.

The rearrangement links TRBV7-2 to TRBJ1-1. CDR3 length: 13 residues. Germline V gene data show CDR1 as SGHTA and CDR2 as FQGNSA. The CDR3 spells CASSLDGSFEAFF.

The chain uses TRBV28 and TRBJ2-7; the D call from TCRdb, TRBD1, cannot be confirmed without DNA. The CDR3 length is 16 residues. CDR1 is MDHEN and CDR2 is SYDVKM in the germline V gene. CDR3 in amino acids: CASSFGPADRMTEQYF.

The CDR3 region is CASSLGQGISPLHF. The chain joins TRBV28 to TRBJ1-6; TCRdb names TRBD1, which stays unverified in the absence of DNA. The CDR3 length is 14 residues. Germline V gives CDR1 MDHEN, CDR2 SYDVKM. Supplemented by reference TRBV28 and TRBJ1-6, the full variable domain reads DVKVTQSSRYLVKRTGEKVFLECVQDMDHENMFWYRQDPGLGLRLIYFSYDVKMKEKGDIPEGYSVSREKKERFSLILESASTNQTSMYLCASSLGQGISPLHFGNGTRLTVT.

The chain is built from TRBV30 and TRBJ2-7; the D call of TRBD2 rests on TCRdb alone, since no DNA is present to check it. Germline values: CDR1 GTSNPN, CDR2 SVGIG (reference sequence). The CDR3 is 14 residues long. CDR3 sequence: CAWSSERRSYEQYF.

This sequence joins TRBV18 and TRBJ2-7; TCRdb reports TRBD2, a call that lacks DNA to check it against. The CDR3 extends over 19 amino acids. Germline V gives CDR1 KGHSH, CDR2 LQKENI. The CDR3 reads CASSTGTSGGYPSSYEQYF.

The chain combines TRBV15 with TRBJ2-7; no DNA is available, so the TRBD2 call from TCRdb remains unchecked. Germline V gives CDR1 LNHNV, CDR2 YYDKDF (reference sequence). The CDR3 length is 13 residues. The chain's CDR3 is CATRGTESYEQYF.

The chain has TRBV9 and TRBJ2-7; TCRdb selects TRBD1, and the lack of DNA leaves this call unchecked. Germline V gene data show CDR1 as SGDLS and CDR2 as YYNGEE. The CDR3 contains 14 residues. The CDR3 loop is CASSVIPSEVEQYF.